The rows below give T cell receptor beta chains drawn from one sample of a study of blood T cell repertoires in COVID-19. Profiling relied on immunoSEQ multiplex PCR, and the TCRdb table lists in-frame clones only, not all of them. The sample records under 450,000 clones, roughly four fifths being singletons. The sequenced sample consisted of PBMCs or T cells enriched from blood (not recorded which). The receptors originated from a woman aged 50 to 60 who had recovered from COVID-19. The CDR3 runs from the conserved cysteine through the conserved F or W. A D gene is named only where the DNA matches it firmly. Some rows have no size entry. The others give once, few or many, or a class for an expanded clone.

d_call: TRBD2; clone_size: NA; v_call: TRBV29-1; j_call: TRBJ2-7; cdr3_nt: TGCAGCGTTGGTTGGACTAGCTACGAGCAGTACTTC; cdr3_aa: CSVGWTSYEQYF
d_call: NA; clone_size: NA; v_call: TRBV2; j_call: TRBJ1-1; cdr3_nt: TGTGCCAGCAAGAAGGAGGGTATGAACACTGAAGCTTTCTTT; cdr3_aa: CASKKEGMNTEAFF
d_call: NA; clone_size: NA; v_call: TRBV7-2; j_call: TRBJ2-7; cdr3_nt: TGTGCCAGCAGCCCCGGGAGCGGCGAGCAGTACTTC; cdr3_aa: CASSPGSGEQYF
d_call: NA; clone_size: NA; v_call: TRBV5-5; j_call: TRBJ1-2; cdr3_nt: TGTGCCAGCAGCCCTTTGACAGGCTATGGCTACACCTTC; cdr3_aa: CASSPLTGYGYTF
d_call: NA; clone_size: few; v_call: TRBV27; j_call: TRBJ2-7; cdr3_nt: TGTGCCAGCAGTTCCGGACAGACTTACGAGCAGTACTTC; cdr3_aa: CASSSGQTYEQYF
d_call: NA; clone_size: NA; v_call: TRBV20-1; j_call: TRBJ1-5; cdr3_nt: TGCAGTGCTAGTTCCGGGAATAGCAATCAGCCCCAGCATTTT; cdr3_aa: CSASSGNSNQPQHF
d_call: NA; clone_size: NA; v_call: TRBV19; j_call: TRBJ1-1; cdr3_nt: TGTGCCAGTAGTATATCCCTCGAGGTTTACACTGAAGCTTTCTTT; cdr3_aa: CASSISLEVYTEAFF
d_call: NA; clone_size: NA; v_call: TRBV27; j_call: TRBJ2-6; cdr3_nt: TGTGCCAGCAGTTTAATAACAGGGTCTGGGGCCAACGTCCTGACTTTC; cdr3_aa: CASSLITGSGANVLTF
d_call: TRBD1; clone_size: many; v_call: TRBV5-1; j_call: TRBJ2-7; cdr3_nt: TGCGCCAGCAGCTTGGCTCCGGAACAGGGGTCCTTATACTTC; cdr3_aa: CASSLAPEQGSLYF
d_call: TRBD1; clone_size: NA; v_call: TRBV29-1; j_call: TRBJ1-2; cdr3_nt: TGCAGCGTGGTGACAGGGGACTATGGCTACACCTTC; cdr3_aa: CSVVTGDYGYTF
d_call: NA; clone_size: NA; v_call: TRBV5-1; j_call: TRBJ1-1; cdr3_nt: TGCGCCAGCAGTCCGACCCTACAGGGTTCCACTGAAGCTTTCTTT; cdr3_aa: CASSPTLQGSTEAFF
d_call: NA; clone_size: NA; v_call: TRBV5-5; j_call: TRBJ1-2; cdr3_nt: TGTGCCAGCAGCCTCGGACAGAGCTATGGCTACACCTTC; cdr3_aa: CASSLGQSYGYTF
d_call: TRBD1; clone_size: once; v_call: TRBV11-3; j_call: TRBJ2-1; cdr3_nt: TGTGCCAGCAGCTTAGCTGTTAGGGGGCGTGGGGACAATGAGCAGTTCTTC; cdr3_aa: CASSLAVRGRGDNEQFF
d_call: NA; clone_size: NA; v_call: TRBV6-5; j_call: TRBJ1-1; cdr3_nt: TGTGCCAGCTTTTACTCCGCGATGAGCACTGAAGCTTTCTTT; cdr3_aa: CASFYSAMSTEAFF
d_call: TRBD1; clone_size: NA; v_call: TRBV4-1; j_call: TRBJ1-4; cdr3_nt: TGCGCCAGCAGCCAAGGACAGGGAAGTGAAAAACTGTTTTTT; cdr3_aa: CASSQGQGSEKLFF
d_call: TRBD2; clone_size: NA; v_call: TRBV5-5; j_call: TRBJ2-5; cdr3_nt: TGTGCCAGCAGCGCCTGGGGGGGTCAAGAGACCCAGTACTTC; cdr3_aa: CASSAWGGQETQYF
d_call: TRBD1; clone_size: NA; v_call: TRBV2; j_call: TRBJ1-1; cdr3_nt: TGTGCCAGCAGCAAAGCTGACAGGGGGCTTACTGAAGCTTTCTTT; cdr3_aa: CASSKADRGLTEAFF
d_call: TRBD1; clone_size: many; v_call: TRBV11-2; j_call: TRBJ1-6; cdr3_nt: TGTGCCAGCAGCTTTCAGGCCAGGGGGAATTCACCCCTCCACTTT; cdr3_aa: CASSFQARGNSPLHF
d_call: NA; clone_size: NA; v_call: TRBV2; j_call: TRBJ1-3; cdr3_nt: TGTGCCAGCAGAGGGACTTTCTCTGGAAACACCATATATTTT; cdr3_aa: CASRGTFSGNTIYF